Listed below are T cell receptor beta chains from one sample, sequenced in a study of shared clonotypes between healthy human individuals. Data came from immunoSEQ multiplex PCR; TCRdb stores just in-frame clones and leaves some out. The sample lists around 980,000 clones; roughly 74% were seen once. Specimen: memory CD4+ T cells from PBMCs. The receptors originated from a man in his late teens or twenties in good health. Some clones in this sample may be carry-over from other donors' samples. CDR3s include the opening cysteine and the closing phenylalanine or tryptophan. A D gene is named only where the DNA matches it firmly. Part of the rows lack a size; the others show once, few, many or a class for expanded clones.

D gene	V gene	CDR3 length	clone size	J gene	CDR3 protein	CDR3 DNA
TRBD1	TRBV28	13	-	TRBJ1-2	CASSHRGTDGYTF	TGTGCCAGCAGCCACAGGGGGACGGACGGCTACACCTTC
TRBD2	TRBV5-1	13	-	TRBJ2-7	CASRLAGGYEQYF	TGCGCCAGCAGATTGGCGGGAGGCTACGAGCAGTACTTC
TRBD1	TRBV5-1	14	-	TRBJ1-1	CASSDTGGAGEAFF	TGCGCCAGCAGCGACACAGGGGGCGCCGGGGAAGCTTTCTTT
TRBD2	TRBV28	20	-	TRBJ2-5	CASSSPTLSGSPRYQETQYF	TGTGCCAGCAGTTCCCCAACCCTTAGCGGGAGCCCCCGGTACCAAGAGACCCAGTACTTC
TRBD2	TRBV7-9	15	-	TRBJ2-3	CASSTTSGSGDTQYF	TGTGCCAGCAGCACGACTAGCGGGAGTGGTGATACGCAGTATTTT
-	TRBV2	14	few	TRBJ2-7	CASSYSGARDEQYF	TGTGCCAGCAGCTACAGTGGTGCGCGCGACGAGCAGTACTTC
-	TRBV2	13	once	TRBJ1-1	CASSQRGTLGAFF	TGTGCCAGCAGCCAGCGGGGGACCCTAGGGGCTTTCTTT
-	TRBV15	12	-	TRBJ1-1	CATSAEGTEAFF	TGTGCCACCAGCGCGGAAGGCACTGAAGCTTTCTTT
-	TRBV28	12	-	TRBJ1-2	CASSRATYGYTF	TGTGCCAGCAGTCGGGCCACCTATGGCTACACCTTC
-	TRBV9	15	few	TRBJ2-2	CASSVGGANTGELFF	TGTGCCAGCAGCGTAGGAGGGGCGAACACCGGGGAGCTGTTTTTT
-	TRBV6-5	15	-	TRBJ2-3	CASSYRRGTIDTQYF	TGTGCCAGCAGTTACCGTCGCGGGACGATAGATACGCAGTATTTT
TRBD2	TRBV5-1	15	-	TRBJ2-7	CASRPRTSGFYEQYF	TGCGCCAGCCGGCCCCGGACTAGCGGATTCTACGAGCAGTACTTC
-	TRBV2	15	-	TRBJ2-1	CASSRDGSSYNEQFF	TGTGCCAGCAGCAGGGACGGCAGCTCCTACAATGAGCAGTTCTTC